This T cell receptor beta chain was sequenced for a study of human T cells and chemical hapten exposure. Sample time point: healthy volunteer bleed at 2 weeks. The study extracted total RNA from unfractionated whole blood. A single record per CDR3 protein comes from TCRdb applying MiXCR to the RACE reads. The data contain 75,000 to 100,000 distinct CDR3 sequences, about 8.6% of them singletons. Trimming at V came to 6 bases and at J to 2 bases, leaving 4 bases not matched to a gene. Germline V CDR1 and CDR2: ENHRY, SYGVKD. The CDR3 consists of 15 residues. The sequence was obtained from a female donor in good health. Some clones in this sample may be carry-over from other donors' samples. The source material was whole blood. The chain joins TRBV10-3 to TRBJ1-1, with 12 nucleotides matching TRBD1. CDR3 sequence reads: CAIRPGQGANTEAFF. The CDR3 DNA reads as TGTGCCATCAGACCGGGACAGGGGGCAAACACTGAAGCTTTCTTT.